Described below is a single T cell receptor beta chain sequence and its context. Its antigen is as yet unknown. The data stem from a study of shared clonotypes between healthy human individuals. Overall study context: The composition of the donors was a couple of women and a few men aged 18 to 49.

Sequenced by immunoSEQ multiplex PCR; TCRdb stores in-frame clones only, minus some. The data show roughly 2 million clones, with approximately 94% seen just once and around 0.13% held by the top ten. Adults of Caucasian background living in Nashville, Tennessee made up all donors. Study-wide results and limits: In general, naive subsets displayed greater estimated richness than memory subsets did.

The CDR3 is 14 residues long. The V and J ends lost 10 bases and 9 bases respectively, with 24 bases between them. Germline assignment: CDR1 SEHNR and CDR2 FQNEAQ (reference sequence). Sequencing input: naive CD4+ T cells sorted from blood. Subset reported: CD45RA+ positively selected. The sequence was obtained from a man aged 18-30 years in good health. The chain recombines TRBV7-9 with TRBJ2-5; D remains unclear. The CDR3 loop reads CATSAPSEFGAQYF. The CDR3 nucleotides are TGTGCCACGAGTGCCCCCTCAGAGTTCGGCGCCCAGTACTTC.